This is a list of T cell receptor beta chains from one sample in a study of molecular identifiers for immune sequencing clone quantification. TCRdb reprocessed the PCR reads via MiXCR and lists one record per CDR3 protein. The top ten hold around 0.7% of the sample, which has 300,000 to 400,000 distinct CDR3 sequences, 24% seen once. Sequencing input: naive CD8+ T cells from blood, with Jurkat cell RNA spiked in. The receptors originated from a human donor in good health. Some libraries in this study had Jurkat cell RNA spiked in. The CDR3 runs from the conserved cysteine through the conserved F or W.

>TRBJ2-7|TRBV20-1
CSASWTATYEQYF
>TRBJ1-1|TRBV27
CASSSLGASEAFF
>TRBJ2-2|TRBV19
CASRNNRDGDTGELFF
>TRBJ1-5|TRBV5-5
CASSPRLGEAQPQHF
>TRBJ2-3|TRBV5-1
CASSLDRDRDTDTQYF
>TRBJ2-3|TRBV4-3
CASSQEEQVADTQYF
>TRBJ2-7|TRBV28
CASSSYPERTYEQCF
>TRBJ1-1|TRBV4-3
CASSPGPGSYTEAFF
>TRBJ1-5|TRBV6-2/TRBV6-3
CASTKGGQGYQPQHF
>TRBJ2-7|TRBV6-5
CASSYSFRPRARYEQYF
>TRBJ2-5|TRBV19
CASSIGGGVQETQYF
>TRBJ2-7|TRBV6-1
CASSATGTYEQYF
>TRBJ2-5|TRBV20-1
CSATQGGKQEPQYF
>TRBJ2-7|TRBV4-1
CASSQERPGQGTYEQYF
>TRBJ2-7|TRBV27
CASSYQFGGAYEQYF
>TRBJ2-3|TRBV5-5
CASSKEDSSTDTQYF
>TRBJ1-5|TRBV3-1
CASSDGTGDYQPQHF
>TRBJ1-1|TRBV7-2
CASSPIVNRNTEAFF
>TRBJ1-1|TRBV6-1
CASSDWRIRDTEAFF
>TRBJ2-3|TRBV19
CTSSILVTGMDTQYF